The entry that follows covers one T cell receptor (beta chain) sequence. Antigen: not known. The ends were cut back, 1 base at V and 0 bases at J, with 10 bases in the middle. This CDR3 is 15 amino acids long. Germline V gene data show CDR1 as SGHNT and CDR2 as YENEEA. Using immunoSEQ multiplex PCR, the repertoire was profiled, and TCRdb retains in-frame clones only, with some absent. The profile shows roughly 150,000 clones, 85% to 95% of them singletons. This record belongs to a study of T cell responses to AZD1222 COVID-19 vaccine. Points from the study as a whole: CD4 TCRs associated with vaccination spanned spike, dominating at 160-218 and 743-854. Most donors were white British, females outnumbered males, and clonal diversity was possibly underestimated.

The gene calls are TRBV11-3 and TRBJ2-7; no clear D gene. Sequencing was performed on peripheral blood, taken on day 0 of AZD1222 vaccination. The receptor comes from an adult in good health. The CDR3 sequence is CASSLGTVSSYEQYF. DNA for the CDR3: TGTGCCAGCAGCTTAGGAACAGTAAGCTCCTACGAGCAGTACTTC.